This T cell receptor (beta chain) was captured by sequencing in a study of blood T cell repertoires in COVID-19. Turning to the study itself: From the United States, Italy and Spain came samples of acute and convalescent COVID-19.

The germline V gene encodes CDR1 SGDLS and CDR2 YYNGEE. The CDR3 length is 14 residues. V was pared by 0 bases and J by 6 bases, with 12 bases between. The repertoire was sequenced with immunoSEQ multiplex PCR; TCRdb's copy has only in-frame clones and lacks some. Of tens of thousands of clones in the sample, around 80% are singletons; the top ten hold about a fifth. This clonotype originated in a human donor in a cohort sampled during active COVID-19. V gene TRBV9 combines with J gene TRBJ1-2; D is perhaps TRBD1 (6 bases). Material for sequencing was peripheral blood. Written as DNA, the CDR3 is TGTGCCAGCAGCGTAGGCAGGGGCAGCCATGGCTACACCTTC. Translating gives CASSVGRGSHGYTF.